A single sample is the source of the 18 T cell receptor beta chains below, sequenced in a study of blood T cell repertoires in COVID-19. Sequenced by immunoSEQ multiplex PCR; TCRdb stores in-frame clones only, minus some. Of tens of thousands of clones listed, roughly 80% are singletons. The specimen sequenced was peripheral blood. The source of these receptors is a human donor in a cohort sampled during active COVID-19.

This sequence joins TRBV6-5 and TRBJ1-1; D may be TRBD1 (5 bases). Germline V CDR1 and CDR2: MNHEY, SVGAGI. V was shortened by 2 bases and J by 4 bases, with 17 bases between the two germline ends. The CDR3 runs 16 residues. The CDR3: CASSYRDGRGGTEAFF. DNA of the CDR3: TGTGCCAGCAGTTACCGGGACGGGAGAGGTGGCACTGAAGCTTTCTTT.

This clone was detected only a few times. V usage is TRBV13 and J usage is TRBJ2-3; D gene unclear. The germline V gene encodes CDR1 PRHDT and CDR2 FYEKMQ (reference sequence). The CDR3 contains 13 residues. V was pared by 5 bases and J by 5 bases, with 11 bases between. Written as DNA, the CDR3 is TGTGCCAGCAGCACTCCTAGAGGAGATACGCAGTATTTT. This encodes CASSTPRGDTQYF.

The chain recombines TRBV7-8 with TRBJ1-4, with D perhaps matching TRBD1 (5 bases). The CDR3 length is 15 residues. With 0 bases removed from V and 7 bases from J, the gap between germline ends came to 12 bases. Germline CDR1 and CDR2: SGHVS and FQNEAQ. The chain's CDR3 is CASSLAQGIVEKLFF. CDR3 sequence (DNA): TGTGCCAGCAGCTTAGCCCAGGGAATCGTTGAAAAACTGTTTTTT.

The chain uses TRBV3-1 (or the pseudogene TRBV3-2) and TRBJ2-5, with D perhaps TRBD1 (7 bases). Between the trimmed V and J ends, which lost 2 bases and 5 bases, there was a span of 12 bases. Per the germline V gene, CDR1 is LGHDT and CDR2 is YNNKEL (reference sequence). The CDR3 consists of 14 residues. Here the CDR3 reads CASSQTGAGETQYF. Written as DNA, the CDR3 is TGTGCCAGCAGCCAAACAGGGGCGGGGGAGACCCAGTACTTC.

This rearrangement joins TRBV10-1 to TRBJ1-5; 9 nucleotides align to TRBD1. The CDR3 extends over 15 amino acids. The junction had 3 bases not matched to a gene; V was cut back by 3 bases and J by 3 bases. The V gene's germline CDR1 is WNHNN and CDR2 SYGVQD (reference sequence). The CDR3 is CASSDRDRVNQPQHF. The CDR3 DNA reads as TGCGCCAGCAGTGACCGGGACAGGGTCAATCAGCCCCAGCATTTT.

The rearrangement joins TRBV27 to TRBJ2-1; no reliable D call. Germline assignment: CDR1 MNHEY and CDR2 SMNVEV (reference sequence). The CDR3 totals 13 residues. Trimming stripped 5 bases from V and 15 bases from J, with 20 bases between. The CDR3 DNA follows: TGTGCCAGCAGTGCCTCCCTAGTTGGTCATGCGTTCTTC. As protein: CASSASLVGHAFF.

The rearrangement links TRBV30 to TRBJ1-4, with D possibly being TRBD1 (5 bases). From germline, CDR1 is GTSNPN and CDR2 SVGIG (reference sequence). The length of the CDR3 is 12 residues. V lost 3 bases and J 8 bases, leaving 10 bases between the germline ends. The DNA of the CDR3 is TGTGCCTGGAGCCCCGGGGGGGAAAAACTGTTTTTT. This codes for CAWSPGGEKLFF.

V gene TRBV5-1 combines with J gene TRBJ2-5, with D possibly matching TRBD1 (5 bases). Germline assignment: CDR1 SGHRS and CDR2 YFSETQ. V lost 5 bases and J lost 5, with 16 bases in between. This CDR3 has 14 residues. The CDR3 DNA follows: TGCGCCAGCAGGGGGCAGGGTCAGGTTGAGACCCAGTACTTC. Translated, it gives CASRGQGQVETQYF.

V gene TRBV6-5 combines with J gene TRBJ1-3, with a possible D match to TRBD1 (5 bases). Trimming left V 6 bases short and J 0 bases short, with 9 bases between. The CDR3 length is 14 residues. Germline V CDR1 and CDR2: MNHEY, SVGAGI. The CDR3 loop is CASRGGTSGNTIYF. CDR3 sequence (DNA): TGTGCCAGCAGGGGGGGGACCTCTGGAAACACCATATATTTT.

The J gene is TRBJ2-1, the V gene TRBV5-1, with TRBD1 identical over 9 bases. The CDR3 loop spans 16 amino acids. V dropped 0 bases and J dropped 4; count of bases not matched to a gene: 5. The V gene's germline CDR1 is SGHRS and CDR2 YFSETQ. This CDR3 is CASSLEGTGLYNEQFF. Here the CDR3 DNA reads TGCGCCAGCAGCTTGGAGGGGACAGGGTTATACAATGAGCAGTTCTTC.

The CDR3 here is CASSLSGTLYGYTF. The CDR3 DNA is TGCGCCAGCAGCCTATCCGGGACACTCTATGGCTACACCTTC. J is TRBJ1-2 and V is TRBV5-1; tentative D call: TRBD1 (6 bases). CDR1 and CDR2 (germline): SGHRS, YFSETQ. With 4 bases removed from V and 4 bases from J, the gap between germline ends came to 14 bases. CDR3 length: 14 residues.

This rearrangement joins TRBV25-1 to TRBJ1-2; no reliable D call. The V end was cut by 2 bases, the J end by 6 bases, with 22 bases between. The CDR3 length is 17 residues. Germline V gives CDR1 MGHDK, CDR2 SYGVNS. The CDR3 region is CASSEPVRPGGRNGYTF. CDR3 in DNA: TGTGCCAGCAGTGAACCGGTGAGGCCGGGAGGGAGGAATGGCTACACCTTC.

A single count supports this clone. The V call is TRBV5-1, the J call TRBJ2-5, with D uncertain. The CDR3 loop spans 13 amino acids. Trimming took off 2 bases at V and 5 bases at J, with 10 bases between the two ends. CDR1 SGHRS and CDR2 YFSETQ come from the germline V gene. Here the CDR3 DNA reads TGCGCCAGCAGCTTTCCGGCGGAGGAGACCCAGTACTTC. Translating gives CASSFPAEETQYF.

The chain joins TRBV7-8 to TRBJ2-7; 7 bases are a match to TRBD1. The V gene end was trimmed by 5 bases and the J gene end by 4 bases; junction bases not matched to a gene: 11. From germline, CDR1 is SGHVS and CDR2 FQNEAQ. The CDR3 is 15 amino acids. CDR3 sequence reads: CASSQRTGSGYEQYF. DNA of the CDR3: TGTGCCAGCAGCCAAAGGACAGGTTCAGGGTACGAGCAGTACTTC. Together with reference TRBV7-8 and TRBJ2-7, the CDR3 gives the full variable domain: GAGVSQSPRYKVAKRGQDVALRCDPISGHVSLFWYQQALGQGPEFLTYFQNEAQLDKSGLPSDRFFAERPEGSVSTLKIQRTQQEDSAVYLCASSQRTGSGYEQYFGPGTRLTVT.

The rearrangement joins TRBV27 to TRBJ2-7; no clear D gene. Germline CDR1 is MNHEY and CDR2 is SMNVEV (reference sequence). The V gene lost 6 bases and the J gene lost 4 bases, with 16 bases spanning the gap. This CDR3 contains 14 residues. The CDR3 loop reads CASRFGQASYEQYF. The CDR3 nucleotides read TGTGCCAGCAGGTTTGGGCAGGCCTCATACGAGCAGTACTTC.

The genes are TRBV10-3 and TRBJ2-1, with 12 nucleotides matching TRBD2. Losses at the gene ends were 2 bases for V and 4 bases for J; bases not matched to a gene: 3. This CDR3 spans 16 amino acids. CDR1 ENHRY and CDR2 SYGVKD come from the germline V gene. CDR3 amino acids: CAISETSGGLYNEQFF. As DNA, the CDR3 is TGTGCCATCAGTGAGACTAGCGGGGGGCTTTACAATGAGCAGTTCTTC.

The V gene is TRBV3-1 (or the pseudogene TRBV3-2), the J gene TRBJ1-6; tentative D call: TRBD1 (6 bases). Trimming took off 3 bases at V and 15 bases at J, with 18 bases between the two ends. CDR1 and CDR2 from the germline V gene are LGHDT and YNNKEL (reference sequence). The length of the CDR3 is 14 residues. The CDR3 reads CASSQAVRGRLLHF. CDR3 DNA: TGTGCCAGCAGCCAGGCGGTCAGGGGACGGCTCCTCCACTTT.

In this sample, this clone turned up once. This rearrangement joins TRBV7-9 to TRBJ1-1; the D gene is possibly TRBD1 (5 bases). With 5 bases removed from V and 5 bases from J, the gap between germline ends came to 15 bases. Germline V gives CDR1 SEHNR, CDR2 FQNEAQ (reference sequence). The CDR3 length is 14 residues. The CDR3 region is CASSPQTESTEAFF. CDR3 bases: TGTGCCAGCAGCCCCCAGACAGAATCGACTGAAGCTTTCTTT.